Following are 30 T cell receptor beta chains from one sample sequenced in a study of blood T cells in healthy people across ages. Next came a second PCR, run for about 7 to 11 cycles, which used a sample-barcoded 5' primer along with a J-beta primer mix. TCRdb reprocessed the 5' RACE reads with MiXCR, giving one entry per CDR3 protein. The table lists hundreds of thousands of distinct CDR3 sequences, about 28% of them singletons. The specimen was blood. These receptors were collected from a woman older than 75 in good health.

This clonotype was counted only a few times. This CDR3 reads CATRDFAQQETQYF. CDR3 nucleotide sequence: TGTGCCACCAGGGACTTCGCGCAACAAGAGACCCAGTACTTC. The chain is built from TRBV10-3 and TRBJ2-5; maybe TRBD2 (6 bases). V was cut by 10 bases and J by 2 bases, with 17 bases left in between. The CDR3 loop spans 14 amino acids. The germline CDR1 and CDR2 sequences are ENHRY and SYGVKD.

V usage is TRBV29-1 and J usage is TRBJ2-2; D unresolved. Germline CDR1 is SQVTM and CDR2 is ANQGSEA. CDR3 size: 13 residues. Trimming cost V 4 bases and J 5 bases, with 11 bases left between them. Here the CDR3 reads CSVGAGWTGELFF. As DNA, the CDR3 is TGCAGCGTTGGGGCAGGATGGACCGGGGAGCTGTTTTTT.

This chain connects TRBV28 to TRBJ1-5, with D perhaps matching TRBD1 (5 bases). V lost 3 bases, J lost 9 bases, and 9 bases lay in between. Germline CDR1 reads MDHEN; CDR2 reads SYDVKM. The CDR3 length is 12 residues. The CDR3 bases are TGTGCCAGCAGTTTCGGACATTTGCCCCAGCATTTT. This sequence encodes CASSFGHLPQHF.

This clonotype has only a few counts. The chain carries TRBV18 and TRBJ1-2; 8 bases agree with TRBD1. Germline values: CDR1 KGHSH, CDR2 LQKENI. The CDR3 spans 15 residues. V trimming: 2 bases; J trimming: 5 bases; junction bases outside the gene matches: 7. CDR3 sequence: CASSPSGQATYGYTF. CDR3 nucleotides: TGTGCCAGCTCACCATCGGGACAGGCGACTTATGGCTACACCTTC. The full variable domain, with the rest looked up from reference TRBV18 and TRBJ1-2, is NAGVMQNPRHLVRRRGQEARLRCSPMKGHSHVYWYRQLPEEGLKFMVYLQKENIIDESGMPKERFSAEFPKEGPSILRIQQVVRGDSAAYFCASSPSGQATYGYTFGSGTRLTVV.

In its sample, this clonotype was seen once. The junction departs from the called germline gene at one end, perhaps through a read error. The CDR3 bases are TGTGCCAACAGCCCTGGGGCAGATACGCAGTATTTT. This gives the protein CANSPGADTQYF. This sequence joins TRBV14 and TRBJ2-3; D is ambiguous. Germline lookup yields CDR1 SGHDN and CDR2 FVKESK. This CDR3 comprises 12 residues.

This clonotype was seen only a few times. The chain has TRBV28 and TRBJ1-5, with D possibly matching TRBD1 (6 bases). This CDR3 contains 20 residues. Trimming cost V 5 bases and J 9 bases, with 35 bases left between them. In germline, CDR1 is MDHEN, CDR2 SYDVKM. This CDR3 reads CASSPPNILFRTDLYRPQHF. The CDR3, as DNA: TGTGCCAGCAGTCCACCAAACATCCTTTTTAGGACAGACCTTTATCGGCCCCAGCATTTT.

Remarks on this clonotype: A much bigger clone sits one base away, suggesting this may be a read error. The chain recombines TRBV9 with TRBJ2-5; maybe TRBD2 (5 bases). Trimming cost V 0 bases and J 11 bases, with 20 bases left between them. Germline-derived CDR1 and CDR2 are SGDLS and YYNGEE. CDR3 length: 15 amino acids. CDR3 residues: CASSVDSASYNEQYF. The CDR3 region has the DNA TGTGCCAGCAGCGTAGATAGCGCCTCCTACAATGAGCAGTACTTC.

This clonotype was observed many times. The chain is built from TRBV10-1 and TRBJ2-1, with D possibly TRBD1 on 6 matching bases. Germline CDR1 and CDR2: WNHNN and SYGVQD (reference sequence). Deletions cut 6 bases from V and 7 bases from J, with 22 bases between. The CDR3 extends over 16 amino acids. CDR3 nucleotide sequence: TGCGCCAGCAGCGCAACGACAGGTTTGGGGTCGAATGAGCAGTTCTTC. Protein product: CASSATTGLGSNEQFF.

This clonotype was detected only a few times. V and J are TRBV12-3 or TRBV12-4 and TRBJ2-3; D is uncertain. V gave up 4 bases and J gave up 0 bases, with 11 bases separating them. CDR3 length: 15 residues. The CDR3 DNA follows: TGTGCCAGCAGTTCCCGGACGGTGAGCACAGATACGCAGTATTTT. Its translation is CASSSRTVSTDTQYF.

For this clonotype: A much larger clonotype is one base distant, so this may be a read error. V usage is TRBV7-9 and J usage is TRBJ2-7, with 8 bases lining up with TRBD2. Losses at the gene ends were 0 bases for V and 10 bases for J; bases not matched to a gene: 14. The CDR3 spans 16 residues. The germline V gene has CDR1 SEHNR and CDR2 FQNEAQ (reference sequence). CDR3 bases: TGTGCCAGCAGCTTAGCGGGCGGGGGGAACCAAGACACCCAGTACTTC. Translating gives CASSLAGGGNQDTQYF.

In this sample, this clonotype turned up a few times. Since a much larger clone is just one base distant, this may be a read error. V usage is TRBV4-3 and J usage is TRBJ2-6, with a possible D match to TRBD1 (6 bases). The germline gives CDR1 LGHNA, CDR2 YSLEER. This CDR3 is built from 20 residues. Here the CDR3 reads CASSQEGPGAFPSGADVLTF. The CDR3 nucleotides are TGCGCCAGCAGCCAAGAAGGCCCAGGGGCATTTCCCTCTGGGGCCGACGTCCTGACTTTC.

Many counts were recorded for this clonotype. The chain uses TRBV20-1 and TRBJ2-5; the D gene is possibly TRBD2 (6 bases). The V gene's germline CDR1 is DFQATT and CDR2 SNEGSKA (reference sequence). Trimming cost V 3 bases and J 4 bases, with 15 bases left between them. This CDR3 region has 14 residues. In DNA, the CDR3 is TGCAGTGCTAGGGTCACTACTAGCCGAGAGACCCAGTACTTC. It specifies CSARVTTSRETQYF.

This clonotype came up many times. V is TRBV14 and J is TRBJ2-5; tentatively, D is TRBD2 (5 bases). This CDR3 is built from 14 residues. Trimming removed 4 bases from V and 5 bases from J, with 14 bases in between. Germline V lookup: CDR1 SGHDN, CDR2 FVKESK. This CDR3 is CASSLTSRRETQYF. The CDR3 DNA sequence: TGTGCCAGCAGCCTCACCTCGAGGAGGGAGACCCAGTACTTC. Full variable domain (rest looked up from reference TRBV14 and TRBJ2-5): EAGVTQFPSHSVIEKGQTVTLRCDPISGHDNLYWYRRVMGKEIKFLLHFVKESKQDESGMPNNRFLAERTGGTYSTLKVQPAELEDSGVYFCASSLTSRRETQYFGPGTRLLVL.

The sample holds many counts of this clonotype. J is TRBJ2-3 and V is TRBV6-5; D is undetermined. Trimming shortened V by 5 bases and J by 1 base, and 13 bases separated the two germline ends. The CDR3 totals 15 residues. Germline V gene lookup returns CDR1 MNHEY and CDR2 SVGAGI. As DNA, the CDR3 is TGTGCCAGCAGTGAACCCCGGGCGGGCACAGATACGCAGTATTTT. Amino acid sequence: CASSEPRAGTDTQYF.

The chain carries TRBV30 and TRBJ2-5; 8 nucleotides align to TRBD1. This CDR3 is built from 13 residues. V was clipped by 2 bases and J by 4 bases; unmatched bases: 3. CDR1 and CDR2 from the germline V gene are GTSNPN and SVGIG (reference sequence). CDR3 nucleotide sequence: TGTGCCTGGAGTCAGACAGGGGCAGAGACCCAGTACTTC. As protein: CAWSQTGAETQYF.

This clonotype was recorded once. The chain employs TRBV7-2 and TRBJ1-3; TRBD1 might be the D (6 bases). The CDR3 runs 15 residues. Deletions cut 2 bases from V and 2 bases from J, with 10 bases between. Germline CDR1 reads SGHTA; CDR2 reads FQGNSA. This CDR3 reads CASSLRPGAGNTIYF. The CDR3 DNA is TGTGCCAGCAGCTTACGGCCAGGGGCTGGAAACACCATATATTTT.

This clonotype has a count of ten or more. The CDR3 DNA reads TGTGCCACCAGCAGAGATCGGCAGGAACCGTACCAAGAGACCCAGTACTTC. Protein: CATSRDRQEPYQETQYF. V is TRBV15 and J is TRBJ2-5; D not certain. The V gene's germline CDR1 is LNHNV and CDR2 YYDKDF (reference sequence). V was trimmed by 0 bases and J by 0 bases, leaving 14 bases between them. This CDR3 is 17 amino acids long.

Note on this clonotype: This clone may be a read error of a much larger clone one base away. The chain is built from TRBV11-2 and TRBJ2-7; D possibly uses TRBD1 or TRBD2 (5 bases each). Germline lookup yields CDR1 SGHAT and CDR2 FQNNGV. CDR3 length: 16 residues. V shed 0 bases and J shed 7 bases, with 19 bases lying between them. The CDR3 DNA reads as TGTGCCAGCAGCTTAGATGGGAGACTCGAGGGGAATGAGCAGTACTTC. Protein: CASSLDGRLEGNEQYF.

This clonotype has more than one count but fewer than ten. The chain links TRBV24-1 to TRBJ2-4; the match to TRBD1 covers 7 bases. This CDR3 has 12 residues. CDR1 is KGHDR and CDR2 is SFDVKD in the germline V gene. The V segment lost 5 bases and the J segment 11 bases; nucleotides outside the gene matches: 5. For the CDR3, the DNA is TGTGCCACCAGTGGTTCTGGACAGGTTCAGTACTTC. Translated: CATSGSGQVQYF.

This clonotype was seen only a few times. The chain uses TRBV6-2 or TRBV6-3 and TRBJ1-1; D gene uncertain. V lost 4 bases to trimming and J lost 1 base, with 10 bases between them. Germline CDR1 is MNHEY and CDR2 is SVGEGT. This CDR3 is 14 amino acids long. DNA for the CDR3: TGTGCCAGCAGTTCCCTTGAGTGGAACACTGAAGCTTTCTTT. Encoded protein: CASSSLEWNTEAFF.

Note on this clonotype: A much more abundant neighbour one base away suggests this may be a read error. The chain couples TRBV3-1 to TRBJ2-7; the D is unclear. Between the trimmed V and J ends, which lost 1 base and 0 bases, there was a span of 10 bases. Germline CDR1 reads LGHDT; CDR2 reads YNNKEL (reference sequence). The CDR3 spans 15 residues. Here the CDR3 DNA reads TGTGCCAGCAGCCAAGGAGCTATGGGCTCCTACGAGCAGTACTTC. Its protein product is CASSQGAMGSYEQYF.

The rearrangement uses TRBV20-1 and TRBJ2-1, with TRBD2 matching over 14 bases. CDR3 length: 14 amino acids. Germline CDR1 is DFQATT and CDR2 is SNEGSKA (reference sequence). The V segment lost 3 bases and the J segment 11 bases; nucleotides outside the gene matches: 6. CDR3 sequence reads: CSARVGLAGAKQFF. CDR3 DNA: TGCAGTGCTAGGGTGGGACTAGCGGGGGCCAAGCAGTTCTTC.

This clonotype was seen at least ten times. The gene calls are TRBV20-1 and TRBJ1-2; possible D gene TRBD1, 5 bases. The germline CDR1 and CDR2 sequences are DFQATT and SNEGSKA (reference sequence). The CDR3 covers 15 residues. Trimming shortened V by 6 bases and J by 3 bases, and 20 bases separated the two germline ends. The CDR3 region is CSAHLSDTKHYGYTF. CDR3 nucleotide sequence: TGCAGTGCCCACTTGTCGGACACCAAACACTATGGCTACACCTTC.

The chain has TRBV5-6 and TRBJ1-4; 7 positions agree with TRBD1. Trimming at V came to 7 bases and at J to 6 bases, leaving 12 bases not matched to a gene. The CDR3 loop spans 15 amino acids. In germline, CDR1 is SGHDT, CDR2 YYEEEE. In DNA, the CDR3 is TGTGCCAGCCACTCGATAGGGGGCTTCGATGAAAAACTGTTTTTT. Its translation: CASHSIGGFDEKLFF.

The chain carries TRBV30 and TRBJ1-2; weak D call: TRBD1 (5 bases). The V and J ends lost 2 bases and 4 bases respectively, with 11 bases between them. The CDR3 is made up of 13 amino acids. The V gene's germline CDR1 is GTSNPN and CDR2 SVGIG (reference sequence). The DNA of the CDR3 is TGTGCCTGGAGTCCTCAGACAGTCTATGGCTACACCTTC. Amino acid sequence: CAWSPQTVYGYTF.

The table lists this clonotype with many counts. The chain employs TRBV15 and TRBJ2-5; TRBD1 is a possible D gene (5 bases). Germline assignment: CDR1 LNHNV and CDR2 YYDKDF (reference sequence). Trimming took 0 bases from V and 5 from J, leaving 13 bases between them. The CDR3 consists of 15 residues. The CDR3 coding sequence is TGTGCCACCAGCAGAGAACCACAGGTCTCCGAGACCCAGTACTTC. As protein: CATSREPQVSETQYF.

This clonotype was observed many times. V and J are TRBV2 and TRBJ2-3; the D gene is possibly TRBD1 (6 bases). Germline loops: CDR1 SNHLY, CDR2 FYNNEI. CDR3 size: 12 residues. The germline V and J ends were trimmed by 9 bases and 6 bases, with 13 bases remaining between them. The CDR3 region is CARRTVADTQYF. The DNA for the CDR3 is TGTGCCAGAAGGACAGTAGCGGATACGCAGTATTTT.

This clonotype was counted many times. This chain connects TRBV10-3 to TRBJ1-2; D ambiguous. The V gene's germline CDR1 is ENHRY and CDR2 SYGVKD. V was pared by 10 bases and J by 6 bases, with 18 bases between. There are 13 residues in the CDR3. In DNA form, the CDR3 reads TGTGCCACCATGACCCGGGCCCTGGATGGCTACACCTTC. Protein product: CATMTRALDGYTF.

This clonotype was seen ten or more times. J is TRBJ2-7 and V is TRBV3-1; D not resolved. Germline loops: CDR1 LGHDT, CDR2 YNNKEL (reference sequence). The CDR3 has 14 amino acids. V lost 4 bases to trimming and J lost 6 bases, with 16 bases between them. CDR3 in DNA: TGTGCCAGCAGCCCAAGATACGGAGTAAGCGAGCAGTACTTC. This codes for CASSPRYGVSEQYF.

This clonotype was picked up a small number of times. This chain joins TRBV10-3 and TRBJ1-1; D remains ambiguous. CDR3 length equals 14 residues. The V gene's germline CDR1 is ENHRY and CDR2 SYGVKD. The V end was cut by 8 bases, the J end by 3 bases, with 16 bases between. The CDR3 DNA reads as TGTGCCATCGGGCGAGTTTCTCGGGACACTGAAGCTTTCTTT. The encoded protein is CAIGRVSRDTEAFF.